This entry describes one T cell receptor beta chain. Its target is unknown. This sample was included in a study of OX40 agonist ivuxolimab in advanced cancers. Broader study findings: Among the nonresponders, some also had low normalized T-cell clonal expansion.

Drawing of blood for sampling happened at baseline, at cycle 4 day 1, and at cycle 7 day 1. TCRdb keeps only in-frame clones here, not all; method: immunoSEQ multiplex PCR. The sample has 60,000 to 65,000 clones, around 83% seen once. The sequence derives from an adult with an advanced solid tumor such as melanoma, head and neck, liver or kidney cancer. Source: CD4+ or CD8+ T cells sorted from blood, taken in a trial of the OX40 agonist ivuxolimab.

CDR3 sequence (DNA): TGTGCCAGTATCAGGGAGGGGGGAACCGGGGAGCTGTTTTTT. Its protein is CASIREGGTGELFF. The chain couples TRBV19 to TRBJ2-2; tentative D call: TRBD2 (7 bases). In germline, CDR1 is LNHDA, CDR2 SQIVND (reference sequence). CDR3 length: 14 residues. V lost 7 bases and J lost 5, with 14 bases in between.